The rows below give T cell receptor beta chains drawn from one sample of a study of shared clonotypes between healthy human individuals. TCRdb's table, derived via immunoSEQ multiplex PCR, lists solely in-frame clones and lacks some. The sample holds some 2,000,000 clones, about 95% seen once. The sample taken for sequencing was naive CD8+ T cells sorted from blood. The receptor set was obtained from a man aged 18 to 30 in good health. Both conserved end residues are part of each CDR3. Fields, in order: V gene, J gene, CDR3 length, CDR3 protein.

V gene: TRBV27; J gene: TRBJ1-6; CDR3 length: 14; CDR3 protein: CASSSSSYNSPLHF
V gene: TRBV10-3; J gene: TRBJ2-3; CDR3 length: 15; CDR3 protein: CAISEPDRDTDTQYF
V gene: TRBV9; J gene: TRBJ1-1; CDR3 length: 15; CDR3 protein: CASSSGWDFGTEAFF
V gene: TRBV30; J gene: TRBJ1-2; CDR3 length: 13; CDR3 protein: CAWSEGTGHGYTF
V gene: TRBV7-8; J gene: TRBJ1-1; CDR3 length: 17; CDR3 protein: CASSPSVIPTGGTEAFF
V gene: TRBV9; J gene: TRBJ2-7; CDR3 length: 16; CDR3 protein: CASSPSPGGQDYEQYF
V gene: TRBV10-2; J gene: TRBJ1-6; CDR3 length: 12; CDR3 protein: CASTAGSSPLHF
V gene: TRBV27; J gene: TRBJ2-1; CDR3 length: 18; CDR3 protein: CASSSKNQGLAGWNEQFF
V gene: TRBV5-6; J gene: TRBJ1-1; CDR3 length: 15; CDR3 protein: CASMPTDGVNTEAFF
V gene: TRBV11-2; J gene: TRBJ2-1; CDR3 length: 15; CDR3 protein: CASSLTHDYLAEQFF
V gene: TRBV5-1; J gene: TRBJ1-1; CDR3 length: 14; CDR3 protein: CASSRKMRNTEAFF
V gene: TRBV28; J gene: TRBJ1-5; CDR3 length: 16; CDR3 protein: CASSIGQGRFNQPQHF
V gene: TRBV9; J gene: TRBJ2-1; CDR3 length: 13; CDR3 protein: CASSLQGLNEQFF
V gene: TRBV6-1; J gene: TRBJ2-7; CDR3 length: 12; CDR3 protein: CASSFGQGEQYF